The clone carrying this TCR beta chain was seen repeatedly, ten times or more. The sample comes from a study of response to subunit inactivated influenza vaccine. TCRdb passed the RT-PCR reads through MiXCR, listing each CDR3 protein once. The sample holds over 650,000 distinct CDR3 sequences; about 18% are singletons and the top ten take approximately 10%. Trimming pared 6 bases from V and 11 bases from J, leaving 14 bases between. This CDR3 spans 13 amino acids. The V gene is TRBV12-3 or TRBV12-4, the J gene TRBJ1-6, with D possibly TRBD1 on 6 matching bases. The input for sequencing was PBMCs from blood, taken 5 days after vaccination. The receptor was isolated from a man aged 50 or older who received an inactivated influenza vaccine. The CDR3 DNA sequence: TGTGCCAGCAGCCGGGACAAATCGGCACCCCTCCACTTT. Translation: CASSRDKSAPLHF.